Each of the 9 T cell receptor beta chains below was sequenced from the same sample in a study of blood T cell repertoires in COVID-19. Here immunoSEQ multiplex PCR was the method, and the copy in TCRdb shows in-frame clones only, minus some. The table includes about 290,000 clones, roughly 80% detected once. The sequenced material came from peripheral blood. The receptors here all came from a woman in her fifties or sixties with active or convalescent COVID-19.

This chain connects TRBV2 to TRBJ2-7; 12 nucleotides match TRBD2. V gave up 4 bases and J gave up 6 bases; unmatched junction bases: 4. CDR3 length equals 14 residues. Germline CDR1 SNHLY, CDR2 FYNNEI. In DNA, the CDR3 is TGTGCCAGCAGTGGGACTAGCGGGGCGGGCGAGCAGTACTTC. Protein: CASSGTSGAGEQYF.

The V and J genes are TRBV6-2 or TRBV6-3 and TRBJ1-1; 8 bases map to TRBD1. The length of the CDR3 is 13 residues. With V trimmed by 2 bases and J by 10 bases, 6 bases remained unmatched. Germline V gene lookup returns CDR1 MNHEY and CDR2 SVGEGT. CDR3 in amino acids: CASSYEPRGRAFF. The CDR3 DNA is TGTGCCAGCAGTTACGAGCCCAGGGGGCGAGCTTTCTTT.

V gene TRBV10-2 combines with J gene TRBJ1-1; 7 bases map to TRBD1. The CDR3 is made up of 14 amino acids. The germline gives CDR1 WSHSY, CDR2 SAAADI. The J segment lost 6 bases and the V segment lost 9 bases, leaving 13 bases of the junction unmatched. The CDR3 nucleotides are TGCGCCAGTTTGGGACAGTCCCTGATGGCTGAAGCTTTCTTT. Its protein is CASLGQSLMAEAFF.

The chain joins TRBV7-9 to TRBJ2-7; TRBD1 is a possible D gene (6 bases). The germline V gene has CDR1 SEHNR and CDR2 FQNEAQ (reference sequence). The germline V and J ends were trimmed by 5 bases and 3 bases, with 11 bases remaining between them. The CDR3 runs to 13 residues. CDR3: CASSHPGVYEQYF. The DNA of the CDR3 is TGTGCCAGCAGCCACCCAGGGGTCTACGAGCAGTACTTC.

The chain links TRBV27 to TRBJ1-2; TRBD1 matches at 8 bases. V gave up 5 bases and J gave up 5 bases; unmatched junction bases: 19. The CDR3 consists of 18 residues. Germline V gene lookup returns CDR1 MNHEY and CDR2 SMNVEV (reference sequence). The CDR3 coding sequence is TGTGCCAGCAGTCCTCCTATCCCTCCGGGACAGGAAGGATATGGCTACACCTTC. Residues: CASSPPIPPGQEGYGYTF.

As regards this clone: Other nucleotide sequences from this sample produce the same CDR3. V gene TRBV6-5 combines with J gene TRBJ2-1, with 9 bases that match TRBD2. The germline V gene encodes CDR1 MNHEY and CDR2 SVGAGI. The CDR3 is 15 amino acids. The trim removed 3 bases at V and 1 base at J, leaving 1 base unmatched. For the CDR3, the DNA is TGTGCCAGCAGTTATGCGGGAGGGTCCTACAATGAGCAGTTCTTC. Its translation is CASSYAGGSYNEQFF.

The chain links TRBV10-2 to TRBJ2-7; D not certain. The germline CDR1 and CDR2 sequences are WSHSY and SAAADI. This CDR3 has 12 amino acids. Trimming took off 2 bases at V and 3 bases at J, with 5 bases between the two ends. This CDR3 is CASSEGFYEQYF. The CDR3 DNA is TGCGCCAGCAGTGAGGGCTTCTACGAGCAGTACTTC.

The chain carries TRBV9 and TRBJ2-5, with 9 bases matching TRBD2. Germline lookup yields CDR1 SGDLS and CDR2 YYNGEE. V lost 0 bases and J lost 4; bases outside the gene matches: 7. This CDR3 contains 16 residues. CDR3 in DNA: TGTGCCAGCAGCGTAGAGCTTGCGGGAGGGGTAGAGACCCAGTACTTC. It is translated as CASSVELAGGVETQYF.

The rearrangement joins TRBV3-1 (or the pseudogene TRBV3-2) to TRBJ1-2, with TRBD1 matching 8 bases. Germline trimming cut 0 bases from V and 8 bases from J; bases unmatched to any gene: 8. CDR1 LGHDT and CDR2 YNNKEL come from the germline V gene (reference sequence). This CDR3 contains 15 residues. The CDR3 nucleotides are TGTGCCAGCAGCCAAGAATGGACAGGGCGAAGCGGCTACACCTTC. Its protein is CASSQEWTGRSGYTF.